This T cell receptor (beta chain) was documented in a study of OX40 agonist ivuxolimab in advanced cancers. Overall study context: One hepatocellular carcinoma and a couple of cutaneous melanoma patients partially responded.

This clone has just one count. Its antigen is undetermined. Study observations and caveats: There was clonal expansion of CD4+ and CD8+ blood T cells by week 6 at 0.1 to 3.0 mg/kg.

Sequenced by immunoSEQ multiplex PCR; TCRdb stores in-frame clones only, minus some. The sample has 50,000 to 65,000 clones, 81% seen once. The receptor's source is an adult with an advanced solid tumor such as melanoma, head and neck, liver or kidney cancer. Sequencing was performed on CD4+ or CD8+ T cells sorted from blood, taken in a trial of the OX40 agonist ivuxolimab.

CDR3 loop: CASSVATGPGFGEQYF. In nucleotides, the CDR3 is TGTGCCAGCAGCGTCGCTACAGGGCCTGGCTTCGGCGAGCAGTACTTC. V is TRBV9 and J is TRBJ2-7, with D perhaps TRBD1 (6 bases). Germline V CDR1 and CDR2: SGDLS, YYNGEE. The CDR3 is 16 residues long. The V and J ends lost 2 bases and 6 bases respectively, with 21 bases between them.